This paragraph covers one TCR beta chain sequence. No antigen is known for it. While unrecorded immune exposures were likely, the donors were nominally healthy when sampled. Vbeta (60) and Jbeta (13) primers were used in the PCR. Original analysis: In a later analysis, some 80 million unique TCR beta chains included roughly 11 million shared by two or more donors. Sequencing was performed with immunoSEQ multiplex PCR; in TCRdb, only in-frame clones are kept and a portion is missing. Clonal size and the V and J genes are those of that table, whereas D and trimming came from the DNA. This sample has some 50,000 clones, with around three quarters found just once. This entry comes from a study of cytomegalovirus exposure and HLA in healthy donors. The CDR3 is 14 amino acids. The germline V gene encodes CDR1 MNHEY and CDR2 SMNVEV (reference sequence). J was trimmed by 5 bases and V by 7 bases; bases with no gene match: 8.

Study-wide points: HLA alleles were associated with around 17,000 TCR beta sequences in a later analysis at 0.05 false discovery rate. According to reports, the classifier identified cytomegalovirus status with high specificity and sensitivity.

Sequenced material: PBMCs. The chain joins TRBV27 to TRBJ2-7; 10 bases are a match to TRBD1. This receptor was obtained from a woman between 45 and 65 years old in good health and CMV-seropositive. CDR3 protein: CASTRRQGANEQYF. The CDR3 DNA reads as TGTGCCAGCACCCGAAGACAGGGGGCTAACGAGCAGTACTTC.